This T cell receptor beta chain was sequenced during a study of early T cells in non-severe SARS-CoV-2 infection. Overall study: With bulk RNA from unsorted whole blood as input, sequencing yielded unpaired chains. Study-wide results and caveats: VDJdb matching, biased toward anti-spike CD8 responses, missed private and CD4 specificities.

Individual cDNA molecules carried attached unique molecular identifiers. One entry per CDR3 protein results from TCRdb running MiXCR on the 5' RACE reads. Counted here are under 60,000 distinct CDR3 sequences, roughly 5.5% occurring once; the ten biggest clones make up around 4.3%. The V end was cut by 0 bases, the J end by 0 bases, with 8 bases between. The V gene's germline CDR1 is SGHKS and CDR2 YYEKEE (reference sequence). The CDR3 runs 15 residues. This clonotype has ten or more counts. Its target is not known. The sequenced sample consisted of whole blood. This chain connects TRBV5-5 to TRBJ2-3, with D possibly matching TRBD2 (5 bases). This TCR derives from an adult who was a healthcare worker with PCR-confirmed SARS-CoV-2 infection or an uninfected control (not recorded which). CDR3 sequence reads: CASSLVATSTDTQYF. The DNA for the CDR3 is TGTGCCAGCAGCTTGGTAGCGACAAGCACAGATACGCAGTATTTT.